This record covers a single TCR beta chain. What it binds is not known. CDR1 is SGHKS and CDR2 is YYEKEE in the germline V gene (reference sequence). Trimming took 6 bases from V and 6 from J, leaving 18 bases between them. The CDR3 is 14 residues long. The data originate from a study of early T cells in non-severe SARS-CoV-2 infection. Study overall: The authors sequenced bulk RNA from unsorted whole blood, leaving chains unpaired. Regarding the study as a whole: In VDJdb matching, anti-spike CD8 responses were favored while private and CD4 specificities went missing.

cDNA molecules, individually, were tagged with unique molecular identifiers. TCRdb re-called the 5' RACE reads with MiXCR, one entry per CDR3 protein. The sample records about 77,000 distinct CDR3 sequences, less than 5.5% being singletons. The TCR comes from an adult who was a healthcare worker with PCR-confirmed SARS-CoV-2 infection or an uninfected control (not recorded which). The sample in question was whole blood, obtained at baseline. The gene calls are TRBV5-5 and TRBJ1-1, with D possibly matching TRBD1 (5 bases). The CDR3 sequence is CASIGTRGTAEAFF. CDR3 DNA sequence: TGTGCCAGCATAGGGACCCGGGGGACCGCTGAAGCTTTCTTT.